This T cell receptor (beta chain) was found in a study of T-cell memory formation after mild COVID-19. About the research overall: TCR clusters largely stayed donor specific. Study-wide results and caveats: Contracting clones localized mainly to CM and EM when CD4+ and mainly to EMRA when CD8+. Clones that shrank (day 15 to 85) were balanced CD4/CD8, whereas later expanders leaned CD4+.

This clonotype was detected only a few times. Its antigen remains unknown. Constant-segment primers and 5'RACE yielded cDNA libraries for TCR alpha and TCR beta, each carrying sample barcodes and UMIs. TCRdb called the 5' RACE reads again in MiXCR, with one record for every CDR3 protein. The sample lists some 320,000 distinct CDR3 sequences; more than 13% were seen once. Per the germline V gene, CDR1 is SNHLY and CDR2 is FYNNEI. The CDR3 covers 13 residues. Trimming cost V 3 bases and J 4 bases, with 9 bases left between them. The chain carries TRBV2 and TRBJ1-2; D unresolved. Material: PBMCs or a T cell subset sorted from them (not recorded which). The origin of this receptor is a man aged 18 to 35 who had mild COVID-19 (a few samples of this study predate the infection). Cell type and time point are not known. The CDR3 protein is CASSDSGTYGYTF. CDR3 nucleotide sequence: TGTGCCAGCAGTGATTCTGGAACCTATGGCTACACCTTC.